This TCR beta chain is drawn from a study of shared clonotypes between healthy human individuals. The V end was cut by 6 bases, the J end by 6 bases, with 12 bases between. The CDR3 totals 12 residues. CDR1 and CDR2 from the germline V gene are SGHAT and FQNNGV. The assay was immunoSEQ multiplex PCR, and TCRdb's table has in-frame clones only and misses some. The repertoire holds about 2.4 million clones, with approximately 92% as singletons. This chain joins TRBV11-2 and TRBJ2-7; D is unresolved. Sequencing input: naive CD4+ T cells sorted from blood. Subset reported: CD45RA+ positively selected. The sequence derives from a man in his late teens or twenties in good health. Here the CDR3 reads CASRQSGTEQYF. In DNA, the CDR3 is TGTGCCAGCAGACAAAGTGGTACCGAGCAGTACTTC.